This section outlines one TCR beta chain sequence together with its context. What it binds is unknown. Germline V CDR1 and CDR2: LNHDA, SQIVND (reference sequence). The CDR3 runs to 13 residues. V lost 8 bases to trimming and J lost 5 bases; unmatched junction nucleotides: 8. PCR primers comprised 60 Vbeta and 13 Jbeta primers. TCRdb keeps only in-frame clones here, not all; method: immunoSEQ multiplex PCR. Among more than 130,000 clones, around 77% were seen once, and the ten largest hold approximately 2%. The sample is drawn from a study of cytomegalovirus exposure and HLA in healthy donors. Findings of the study overall: The authors excluded some V segments, including TRBV6-2 and TRBV6-3, as indistinguishable. The study recorded around 160 TCR beta chains that were cytomegalovirus-associated. TCR beta sequences reportedly predicted most subjects' HLA-A and HLA-B alleles accurately. Most TCR sequences showed up rarely, but some public TCRs showed up in many donors.

The sample taken for sequencing was PBMCs. The clonotype originates from a young man in good health and CMV-seronegative. This chain uses TRBV19 with TRBJ2-5; 7 nucleotides line up with TRBD2. This chain's CDR3 is CASGGGRGETQYF. The CDR3 DNA is TGTGCCAGTGGGGGGGGGAGGGGCGAGACCCAGTACTTC.